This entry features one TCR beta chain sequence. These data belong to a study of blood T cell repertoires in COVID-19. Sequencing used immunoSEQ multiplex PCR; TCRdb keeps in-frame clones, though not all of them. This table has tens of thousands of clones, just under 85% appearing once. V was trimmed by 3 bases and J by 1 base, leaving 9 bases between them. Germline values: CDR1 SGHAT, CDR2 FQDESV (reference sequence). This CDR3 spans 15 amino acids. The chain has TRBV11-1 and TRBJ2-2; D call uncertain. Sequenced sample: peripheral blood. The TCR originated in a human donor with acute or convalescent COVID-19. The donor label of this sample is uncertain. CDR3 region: CASSFRLMNTGELFF. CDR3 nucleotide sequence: TGTGCCAGCAGCTTTCGACTGATGAACACCGGGGAGCTGTTTTTT. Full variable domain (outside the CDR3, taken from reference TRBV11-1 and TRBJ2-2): EAEVAQSPRYKITEKSQAVAFWCDPISGHATLYWYRQILGQGPELLVQFQDESVVDDSQLPKDRFSAERLKGVDSTLKIQPAELGDSAMYLCASSFRLMNTGELFFGEGSRLTVL.